The 8 T cell receptor beta chains presented below share a single source sample, sequenced in a study of T cell responses to AZD1222 COVID-19 vaccine. TCRdb keeps only in-frame clones here, not all; method: immunoSEQ multiplex PCR. The table includes roughly 190,000 clones, roughly 92% detected once. Sequenced here: peripheral blood, sampled on day 0 of AZD1222 vaccination. The receptors originated from an adult in good health.

V gene TRBV4-1 combines with J gene TRBJ2-7; possibly TRBD1 for D (5 bases). The CDR3 loop spans 13 amino acids. CDR1 MGHRA and CDR2 YSYEKL come from the germline V gene. The germline V and J ends were trimmed by 3 bases and 2 bases, with 8 bases remaining between them. In DNA form, the CDR3 reads TGCGCCAGCAGCCATGAGACAGCCTACGAGCAGTACTTC. It translates to CASSHETAYEQYF.

V and J are TRBV27 and TRBJ1-1; D perhaps matches TRBD1 (5 bases). The CDR3 sequence is 13 residues long. V was cut by 5 bases and J by 2 bases, with 9 bases left in between. Germline CDR1 and CDR2: MNHEY and SMNVEV (reference sequence). The CDR3 DNA follows: TGTGCCAGCAGTCTACAGGCCAACACTGAAGCTTTCTTT. Translating gives CASSLQANTEAFF.

The rearrangement joins TRBV4-3 to TRBJ1-6, with 9 bases fitting TRBD1. The CDR3 sequence is 16 residues long. Trimming cost V 5 bases and J 9 bases; bases outside gene matches: 11. The V gene's germline CDR1 is LGHNA and CDR2 YSLEER. The CDR3 DNA reads as TGCGCCAGCAGCGGTAGGGGACAGGGTATGGGTTCACCCCTCCACTTT. Its translation: CASSGRGQGMGSPLHF.

The gene calls are TRBV12-3 or TRBV12-4 and TRBJ2-5; D ambiguous. The V gene lost 6 bases and the J gene lost 3 bases, with 11 bases spanning the gap. This CDR3 has 13 residues. The CDR3 reads CASSHRLKETQYF. CDR3 bases: TGTGCCAGCAGCCACCGACTCAAAGAGACCCAGTACTTC.

The rearrangement joins TRBV12-3 or TRBV12-4 to TRBJ1-1; D unresolved. The ends were cut back, 5 bases at V and 5 bases at J, with 12 bases in the middle. The CDR3 covers 13 residues. In DNA form, the CDR3 reads TGTGCCAGCAGTAGGAAGGTCGGAACTGAAGCTTTCTTT. As protein: CASSRKVGTEAFF.

The genes are TRBV4-1 and TRBJ2-6; D is perhaps TRBD1 or TRBD2 (5 bases each). V lost 0 bases to trimming and J lost 13 bases, with 16 bases between them. Looked up from germline, CDR1 is MGHRA and CDR2 is YSYEKL. The CDR3 has 15 amino acids. CDR3: CASSQDEGPQEVLTF. CDR3 in DNA: TGCGCCAGCAGCCAAGATGAGGGGCCCCAAGAGGTCCTGACTTTC.

V gene TRBV27 combines with J gene TRBJ1-1, with a tentative D call TRBD1 (5 bases). This CDR3 has 16 residues. V was trimmed by 3 bases and J by 4 bases, leaving 18 bases between them. CDR1 is MNHEY and CDR2 is SMNVEV in the germline V gene (reference sequence). Written as DNA, the CDR3 is TGTGCCAGCAGTTTGGCCGGGACTCCCCTGGGCACTGAAGCTTTCTTT. The encoded protein is CASSLAGTPLGTEAFF.

The chain carries TRBV19 and TRBJ2-3, with a tentative D call TRBD1 (5 bases). CDR1 and CDR2 (germline): LNHDA, SQIVND (reference sequence). The V and J ends lost 4 bases and 0 bases respectively, with 11 bases between them. The CDR3 contains 15 residues. The CDR3: CASSRQTPSTDTQYF. In DNA, the CDR3 is TGTGCCAGTAGTAGACAGACTCCTAGCACAGATACGCAGTATTTT.